The present T cell receptor beta chain was sequenced within a study of blood T cells in healthy people across ages. Deletions cut 3 bases from V and 0 bases from J, with 12 bases between. CDR3 length: 16 amino acids. The study, taken as a whole, reports: Samples with more naive T cells showed higher observed beta diversity.

Notes on this clonotype: Its antigen is unidentified.

A sample-barcoded 5' primer and a J-beta primer mix were used in a second PCR of roughly 6 to 11 cycles. Individual samples furnished no less than 3 million CDR3-containing paired-end reads apiece. TCRdb reanalysed the 5' RACE reads using MiXCR and keeps one entry per CDR3 protein. The sample has over a million distinct CDR3 sequences; around 55% are singletons. The sequence was obtained from a man younger than 30 in good health. The V and J genes are TRBV12-3 or TRBV12-4 and TRBJ2-1; D remains ambiguous. Material for sequencing was blood. The CDR3 region is CASSFIQTSSYNEQFF. In nucleotides, the CDR3 is TGTGCCAGCAGTTTTATCCAAACGAGCTCCTACAATGAGCAGTTCTTC.